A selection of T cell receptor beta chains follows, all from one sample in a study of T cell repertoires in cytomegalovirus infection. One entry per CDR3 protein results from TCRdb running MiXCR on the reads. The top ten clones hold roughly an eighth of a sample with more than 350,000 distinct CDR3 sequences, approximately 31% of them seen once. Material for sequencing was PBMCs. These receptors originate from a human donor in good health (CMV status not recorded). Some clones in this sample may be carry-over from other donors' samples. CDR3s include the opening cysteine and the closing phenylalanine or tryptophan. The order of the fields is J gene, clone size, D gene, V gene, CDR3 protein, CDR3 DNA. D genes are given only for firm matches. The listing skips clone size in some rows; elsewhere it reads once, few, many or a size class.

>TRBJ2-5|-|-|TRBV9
CASSVALQETQYF
TGTGCCAGCAGCGTAGCTCTGCAAGAGACCCAGTACTTC
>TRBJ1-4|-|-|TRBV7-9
CASTQWEGELFF
TGTGCCAGCACACAGTGGGAGGGTGAACTGTTTTTT
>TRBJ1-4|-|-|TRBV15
CATSSTPLAGEKLFF
TGTGCCACCAGCTCAACCCCCCTGGCGGGTGAAAAACTGTTTTTT
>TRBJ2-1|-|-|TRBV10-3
CAISEDSIDEQFF
TGTGCCATCAGTGAGGACAGTATAGATGAGCAGTTCTTC
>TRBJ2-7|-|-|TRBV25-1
CASSDELARDYEQYF
TGTGCCAGCAGTGACGAACTAGCCCGAGACTACGAGCAGTACTTC
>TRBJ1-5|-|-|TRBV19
CASSPPGPRNQPQHF
TGTGCCAGTAGCCCTCCGGGACCAAGGAATCAGCCCCAGCATTTT
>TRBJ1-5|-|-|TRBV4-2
CASSQEEQGNQPQHF
TGTGCCAGCAGCCAAGAAGAACAGGGAAATCAGCCCCAGCATTTT
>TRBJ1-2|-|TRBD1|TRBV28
CASSAPRGGQGSYGYTF
TGTGCCAGCAGTGCTCCCCGGGGCGGACAGGGTTCCTATGGCTACACCTTC
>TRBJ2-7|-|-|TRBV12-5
CASGSGQGTYEQYF
TGTGCTAGTGGTTCGGGGCAGGGTACCTACGAGCAGTACTTC
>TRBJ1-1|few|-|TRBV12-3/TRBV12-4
CASSPGGGWNTEAFF
TGTGCCAGCAGTCCCGGGGGGGGTTGGAACACTGAAGCTTTCTTT
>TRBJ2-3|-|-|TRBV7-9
CASGQGGRPDTQYF
TGTGCCAGCGGGCAGGGGGGGCGGCCAGATACGCAGTATTTT
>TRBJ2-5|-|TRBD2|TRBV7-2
CASSQSAGGRETQYF
TGTGCCAGCAGCCAATCCGCGGGGGGCCGCGAGACCCAGTACTTC
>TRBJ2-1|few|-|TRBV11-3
CASSLGVGGEQFF
TGTGCCAGCAGCTTAGGGGTGGGGGGAGAGCAGTTCTTC
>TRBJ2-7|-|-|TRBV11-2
CASSSGHTYEQYF
TGTGCCAGCAGCAGCGGTCATACCTACGAGCAGTACTTC
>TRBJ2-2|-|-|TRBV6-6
CASSYSRGSKCFSNTGELFF
TGTGCCAGCAGTTACTCGAGAGGTTCTAAGTGTTTCTCGAACACCGGGGAGCTGTTTTTT
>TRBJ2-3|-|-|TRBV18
CASSPQSTDTQYF
TGTGCCAGCTCACCACAAAGCACAGATACGCAGTATTTT
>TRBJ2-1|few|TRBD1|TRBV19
CASSQFRDRGTYNEQFF
TGTGCCAGTAGTCAATTCCGGGACAGGGGGACCTACAATGAGCAGTTCTTC
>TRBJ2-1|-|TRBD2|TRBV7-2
CASSYTSGSYNEQFF
TGTGCCAGCAGCTATACTAGCGGGTCCTACAATGAGCAGTTCTTC
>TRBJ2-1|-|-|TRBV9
CASSVGGTLNEQFF
TGTGCCAGCAGCGTCGGCGGGACATTGAATGAGCAGTTCTTC
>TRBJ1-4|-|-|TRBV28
CASSLSQGTEGEKLFF
TGTGCCAGCAGTTTATCCCAGGGGACGGAGGGGGAAAAACTGTTTTTT
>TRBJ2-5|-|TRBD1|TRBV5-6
CASSLGQGAREPQYF
TGTGCCAGCAGCTTGGGACAGGGGGCGAGGGAGCCCCAGTACTTT
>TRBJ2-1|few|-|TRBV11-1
CASSRGLNNEQFF
TGTGCCAGCAGCAGGGGCTTAAACAATGAGCAGTTCTTC
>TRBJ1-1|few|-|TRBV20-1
CSAGVLRGRNTEAFF
TGCAGTGCTGGAGTCCTTAGGGGTAGGAACACTGAAGCTTTCTTT
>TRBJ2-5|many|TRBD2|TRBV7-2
CASSSRTSWETQYF
TGTGCCAGCAGCTCAAGGACTAGCTGGGAGACCCAGTACTTC
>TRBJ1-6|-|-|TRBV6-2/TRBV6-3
CASSTAAGPYSPLHF
TGTGCCAGCAGTACGGCCGCCGGACCGTATTCCCCCCTCCACTTT
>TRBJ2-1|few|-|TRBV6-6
CASRPGSNEQFF
TGTGCCAGCCGTCCGGGGTCCAATGAGCAGTTCTTC
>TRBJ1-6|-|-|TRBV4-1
CASSQEGRPLHF
TGCGCCAGCAGCCAAGAAGGTAGACCCCTCCACTTT
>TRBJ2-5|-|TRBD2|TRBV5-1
CASSGTRETQYF
TGCGCCAGCAGCGGGACTAGGGAGACCCAGTACTTC
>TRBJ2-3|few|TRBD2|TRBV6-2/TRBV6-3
CASSPGLAGGRSTDTQYF
TGTGCCAGCAGTCCGGGACTAGCGGGGGGGCGGAGCACAGATACGCAGTATTTT
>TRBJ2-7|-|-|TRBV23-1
CASIRIPGRNISYEQYF
TGCGCCAGCATCAGAATCCCGGGACGGAATATCTCCTACGAGCAGTACTTC
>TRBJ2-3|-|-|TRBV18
CASSPLPGLDTDTQYF
TGTGCCAGCTCACCCCTCCCGGGACTCGACACAGATACGCAGTATTTT
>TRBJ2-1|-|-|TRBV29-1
CSVEVGLHSYNEQFF
TGCAGCGTTGAAGTAGGACTACACTCCTACAATGAGCAGTTCTTC
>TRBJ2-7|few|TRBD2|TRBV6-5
CASSSRGLAGVEQYF
TGTGCCAGCAGTTCCCGTGGACTAGCGGGGGTTGAGCAGTACTTC
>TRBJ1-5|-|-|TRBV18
CASSPPSGSNQPQHF
TGTGCCAGCTCACCACCGAGCGGTAGCAATCAGCCCCAGCATTTT
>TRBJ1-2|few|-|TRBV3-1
CASRPTRQIRPYGYTF
TGTGCCAGCAGACCAACCCGACAGATCAGACCCTATGGCTACACCTTC
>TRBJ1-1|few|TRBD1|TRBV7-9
CASSLSDRVNTEAFF
TGTGCCAGCAGCTTAAGCGACAGGGTGAACACTGAAGCTTTCTTT
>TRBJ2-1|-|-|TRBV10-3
CATSPGGCSYNEQFF
TGTGCCACCAGTCCAGGTGGGTGCTCCTACAATGAGCAGTTCTTC